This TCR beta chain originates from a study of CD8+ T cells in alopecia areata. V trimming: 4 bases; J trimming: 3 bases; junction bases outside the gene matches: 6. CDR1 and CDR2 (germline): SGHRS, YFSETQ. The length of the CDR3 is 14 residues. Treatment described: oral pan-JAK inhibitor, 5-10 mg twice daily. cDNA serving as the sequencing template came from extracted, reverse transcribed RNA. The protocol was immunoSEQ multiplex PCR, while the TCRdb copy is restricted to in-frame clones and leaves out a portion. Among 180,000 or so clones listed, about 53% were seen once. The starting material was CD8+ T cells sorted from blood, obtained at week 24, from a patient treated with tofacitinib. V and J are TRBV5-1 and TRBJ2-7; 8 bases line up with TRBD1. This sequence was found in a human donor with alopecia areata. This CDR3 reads CASSPGTGNYEQYF. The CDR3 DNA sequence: TGCGCCAGCAGCCCGGGGACAGGAAACTACGAGCAGTACTTC.